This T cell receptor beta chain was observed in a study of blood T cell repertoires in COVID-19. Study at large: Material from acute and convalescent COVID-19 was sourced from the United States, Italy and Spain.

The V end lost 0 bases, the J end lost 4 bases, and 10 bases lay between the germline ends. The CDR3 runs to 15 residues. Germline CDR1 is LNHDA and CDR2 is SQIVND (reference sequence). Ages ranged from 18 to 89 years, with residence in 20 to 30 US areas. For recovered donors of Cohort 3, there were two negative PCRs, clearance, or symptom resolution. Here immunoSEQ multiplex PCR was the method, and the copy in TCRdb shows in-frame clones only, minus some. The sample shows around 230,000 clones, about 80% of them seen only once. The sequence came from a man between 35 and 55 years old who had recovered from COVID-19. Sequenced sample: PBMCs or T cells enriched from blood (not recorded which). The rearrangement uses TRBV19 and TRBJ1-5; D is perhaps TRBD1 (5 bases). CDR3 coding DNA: TGTGCCAGTAGTATAGAAGGGCAGGGTAATCAGCCCCAGCATTTT. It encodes CASSIEGQGNQPQHF. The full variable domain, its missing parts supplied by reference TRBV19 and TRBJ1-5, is DGGITQSPKYLFRKEGQNVTLSCEQNLNHDAMYWYRQDPGQGLRLIYYSQIVNDFQKGDIAEGYSVSREKKESFPLTVTSAQKNPTAFYLCASSIEGQGNQPQHFGDGTRLSIL.